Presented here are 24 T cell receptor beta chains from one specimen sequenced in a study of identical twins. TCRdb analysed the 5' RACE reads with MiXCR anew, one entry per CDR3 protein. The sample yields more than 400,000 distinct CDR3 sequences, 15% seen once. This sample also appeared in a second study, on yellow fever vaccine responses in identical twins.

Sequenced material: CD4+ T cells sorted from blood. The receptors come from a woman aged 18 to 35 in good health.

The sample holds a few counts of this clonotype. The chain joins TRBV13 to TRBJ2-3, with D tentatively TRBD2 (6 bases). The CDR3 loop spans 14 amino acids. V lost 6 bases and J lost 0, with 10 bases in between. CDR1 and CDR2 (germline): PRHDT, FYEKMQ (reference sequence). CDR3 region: CASRNSGSTDTQYF. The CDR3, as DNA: TGTGCCAGCAGGAATAGCGGTAGCACAGATACGCAGTATTTT. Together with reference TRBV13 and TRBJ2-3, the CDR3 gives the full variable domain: AAGVIQSPRHLIKEKRETATLKCYPIPRHDTVYWYQQGPGQDPQFLISFYEKMQSDKGSIPDRFSAQQFSDYHSELNMSSLELGDSALYFCASRNSGSTDTQYFGPGTRLTVL.

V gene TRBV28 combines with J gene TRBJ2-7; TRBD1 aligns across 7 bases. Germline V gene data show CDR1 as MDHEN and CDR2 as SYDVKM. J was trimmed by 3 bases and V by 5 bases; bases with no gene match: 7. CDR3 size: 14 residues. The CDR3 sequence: CASSPHTGVYEQYF. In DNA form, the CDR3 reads TGTGCCAGCAGTCCCCATACAGGGGTCTACGAGCAGTACTTC.

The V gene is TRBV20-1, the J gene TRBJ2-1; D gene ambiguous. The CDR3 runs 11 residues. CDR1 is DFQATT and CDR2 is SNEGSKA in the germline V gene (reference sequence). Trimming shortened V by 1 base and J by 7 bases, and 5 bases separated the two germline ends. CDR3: CSARVGNEQFF. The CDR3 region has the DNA TGCAGTGCTAGAGTGGGGAATGAGCAGTTCTTC.

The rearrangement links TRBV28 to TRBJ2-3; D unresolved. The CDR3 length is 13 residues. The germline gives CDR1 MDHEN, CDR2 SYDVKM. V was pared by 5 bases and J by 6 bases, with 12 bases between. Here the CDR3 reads CASSPNTPDTQYF. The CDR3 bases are TGTGCCAGCAGTCCAAATACCCCTGATACGCAGTATTTT.

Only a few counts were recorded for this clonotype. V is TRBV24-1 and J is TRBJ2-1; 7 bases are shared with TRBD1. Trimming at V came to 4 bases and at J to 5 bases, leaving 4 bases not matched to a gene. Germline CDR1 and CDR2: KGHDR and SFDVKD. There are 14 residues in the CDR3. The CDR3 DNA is TGTGCCACCAGTGACCCGGGGACAGACAATGAGCAGTTCTTC. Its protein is CATSDPGTDNEQFF.

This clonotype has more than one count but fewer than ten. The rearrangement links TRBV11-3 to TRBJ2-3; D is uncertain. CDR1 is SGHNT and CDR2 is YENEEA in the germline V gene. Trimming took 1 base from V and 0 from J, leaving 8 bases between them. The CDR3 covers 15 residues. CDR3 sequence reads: CASSLAQPSTDTQYF. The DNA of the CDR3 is TGTGCCAGCAGCTTAGCCCAGCCTAGCACAGATACGCAGTATTTT.

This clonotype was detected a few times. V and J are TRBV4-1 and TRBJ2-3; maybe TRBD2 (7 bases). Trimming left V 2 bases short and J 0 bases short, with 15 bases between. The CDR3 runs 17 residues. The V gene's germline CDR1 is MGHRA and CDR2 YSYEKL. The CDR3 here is CASSQYGAGASTDTQYF. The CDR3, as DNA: TGCGCCAGCAGCCAATACGGGGCGGGGGCTAGCACAGATACGCAGTATTTT.

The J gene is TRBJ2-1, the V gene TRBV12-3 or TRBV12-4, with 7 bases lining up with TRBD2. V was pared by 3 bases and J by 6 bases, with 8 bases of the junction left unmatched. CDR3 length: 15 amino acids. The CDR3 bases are TGTGCCAGCAGTTTTGGGGGGGAGTGGTCCAATGAGCAGTTCTTC. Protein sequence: CASSFGGEWSNEQFF.

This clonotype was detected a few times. The CDR3 sequence is CSVAGGPGNEQFF. For the CDR3, the DNA is TGCAGCGTGGCGGGAGGGCCCGGCAATGAGCAGTTCTTC. The chain joins TRBV29-1 to TRBJ2-1; 9 nucleotides align to TRBD2. Germline V gene data show CDR1 as SQVTM and CDR2 as ANQGSEA. This CDR3 is built from 13 residues. With V trimmed by 6 bases and J by 6 bases, 6 bases remained unmatched.

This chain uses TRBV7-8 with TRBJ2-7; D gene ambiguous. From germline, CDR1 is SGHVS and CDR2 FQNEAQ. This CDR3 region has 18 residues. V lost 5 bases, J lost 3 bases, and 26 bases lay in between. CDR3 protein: CASSPSAVRADQIYEQYF. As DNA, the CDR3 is TGTGCCAGCAGCCCGTCGGCCGTTAGGGCAGACCAAATCTACGAGCAGTACTTC.

CDR3 nucleotide sequence: TGTGCCAACTCGGGACAGGGTCGATCAGATACGCAGTATTTT. The encoded protein is CANSGQGRSDTQYF. The chain carries TRBV28 and TRBJ2-3; 9 bases fit TRBD1. V was clipped by 10 bases and J by 4 bases; unmatched bases: 9. The length of the CDR3 is 14 residues. The germline V gene encodes CDR1 MDHEN and CDR2 SYDVKM.

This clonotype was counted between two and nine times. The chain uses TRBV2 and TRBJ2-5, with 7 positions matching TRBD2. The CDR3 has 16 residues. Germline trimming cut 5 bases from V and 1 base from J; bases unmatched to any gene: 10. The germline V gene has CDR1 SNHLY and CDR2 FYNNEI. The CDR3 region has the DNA TGTGCCAGCAGTTTCCTCGGCCTAGCGGCCCAAGAGACCCAGTACTTC. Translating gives CASSFLGLAAQETQYF.

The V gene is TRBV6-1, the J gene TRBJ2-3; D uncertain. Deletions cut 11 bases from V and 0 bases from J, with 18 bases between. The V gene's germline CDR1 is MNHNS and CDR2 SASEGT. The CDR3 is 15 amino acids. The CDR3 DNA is TGTGCCGGGCAAGGGCTTGTAGTTAGCACAGATACGCAGTATTTT. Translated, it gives CAGQGLVVSTDTQYF.

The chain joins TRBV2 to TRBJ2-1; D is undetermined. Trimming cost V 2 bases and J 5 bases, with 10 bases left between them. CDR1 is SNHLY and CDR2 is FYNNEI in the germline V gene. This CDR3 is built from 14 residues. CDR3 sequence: CASSERQANNEQFF. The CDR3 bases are TGTGCCAGCAGTGAAAGGCAGGCAAACAATGAGCAGTTCTTC.

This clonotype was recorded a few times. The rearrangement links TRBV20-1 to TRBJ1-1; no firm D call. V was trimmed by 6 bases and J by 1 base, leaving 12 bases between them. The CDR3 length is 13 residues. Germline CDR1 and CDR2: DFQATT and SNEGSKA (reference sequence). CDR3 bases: TGCAGTGCGAGGACCCATTCGAACACTGAAGCTTTCTTT. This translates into CSARTHSNTEAFF.

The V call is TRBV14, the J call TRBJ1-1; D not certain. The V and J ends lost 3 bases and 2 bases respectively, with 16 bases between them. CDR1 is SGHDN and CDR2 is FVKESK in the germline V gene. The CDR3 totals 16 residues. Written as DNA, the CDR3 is TGTGCCAGCAGCCATCGCTCCGGCCAGCTAAACACTGAAGCTTTCTTT. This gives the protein CASSHRSGQLNTEAFF.

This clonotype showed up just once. CDR3 nucleotide sequence: TGTGCCACCAGTATCCCGGGACAAGGCTCCTACAATGAGCAGTTCTTC. Amino acid sequence: CATSIPGQGSYNEQFF. The genes are TRBV24-1 and TRBJ2-1, with D perhaps matching TRBD1 (6 bases). Germline-derived CDR1 and CDR2 are KGHDR and SFDVKD. Between the trimmed V and J ends, which lost 6 bases and 0 bases, there was a span of 14 bases. The CDR3 runs 16 residues.

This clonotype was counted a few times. CDR3 DNA: TGTGCCAGCAGTCCCCCAGGGGCCGGGGGCGGGGAGCTGTTTTTT. Translated: CASSPPGAGGGELFF. The chain joins TRBV12-3 or TRBV12-4 to TRBJ2-2, with D perhaps being TRBD1 or TRBD2 (6 bases each). The germline V and J ends were trimmed by 5 bases and 7 bases, with 17 bases remaining between them. The CDR3 spans 15 residues.

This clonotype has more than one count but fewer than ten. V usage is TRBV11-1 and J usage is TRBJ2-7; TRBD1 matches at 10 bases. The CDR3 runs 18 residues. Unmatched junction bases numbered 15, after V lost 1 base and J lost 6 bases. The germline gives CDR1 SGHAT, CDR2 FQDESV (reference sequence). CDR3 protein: CASSLDFSWGQGSVEQYF. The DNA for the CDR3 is TGTGCCAGCAGCTTAGACTTCTCATGGGGACAGGGGTCGGTCGAGCAGTACTTC.

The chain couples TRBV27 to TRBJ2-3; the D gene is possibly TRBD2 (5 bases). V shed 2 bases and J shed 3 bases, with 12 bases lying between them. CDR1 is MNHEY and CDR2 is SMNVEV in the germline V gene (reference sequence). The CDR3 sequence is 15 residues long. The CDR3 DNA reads TGTGCCAGCAGTTTACGAGGGCCGAGGACAGATACGCAGTATTTT. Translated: CASSLRGPRTDTQYF.

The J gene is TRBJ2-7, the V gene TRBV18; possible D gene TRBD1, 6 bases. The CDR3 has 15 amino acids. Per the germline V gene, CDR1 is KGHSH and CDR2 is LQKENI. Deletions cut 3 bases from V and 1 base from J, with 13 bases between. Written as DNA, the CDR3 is TGTGCCAGCTCACCCGGACAGAGATATTCCTACGAGCAGTACTTC. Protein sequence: CASSPGQRYSYEQYF.

The CDR3 DNA reads TGCAGCGGGTACAGGGTCACAGATACGCAGTATTTT. Its translation: CSGYRVTDTQYF. V and J are TRBV29-1 and TRBJ2-3, with D maybe TRBD1 (6 bases). This CDR3 region has 12 residues. CDR1 and CDR2 from the germline V gene are SQVTM and ANQGSEA. Between the trimmed V and J ends, which lost 7 bases and 2 bases, there was a span of 10 bases.

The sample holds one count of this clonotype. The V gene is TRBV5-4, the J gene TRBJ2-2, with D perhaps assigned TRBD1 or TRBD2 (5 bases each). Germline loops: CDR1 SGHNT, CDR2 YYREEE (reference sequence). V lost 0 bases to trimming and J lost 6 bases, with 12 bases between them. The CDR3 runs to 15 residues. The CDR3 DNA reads TGTGCCAGCAGCTTGGAGCAGGGAGTGGCCGGGGAGCTGTTTTTT. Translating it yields CASSLEQGVAGELFF. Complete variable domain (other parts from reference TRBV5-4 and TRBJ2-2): ETGVTQSPTHLIKTRGQQVTLRCSSQSGHNTVSWYQQALGQGPQFIFQYYREEENGRGNFPPRFSGLQFPNYSSELNVNALELDDSALYLCASSLEQGVAGELFFGEGSRLTVL.

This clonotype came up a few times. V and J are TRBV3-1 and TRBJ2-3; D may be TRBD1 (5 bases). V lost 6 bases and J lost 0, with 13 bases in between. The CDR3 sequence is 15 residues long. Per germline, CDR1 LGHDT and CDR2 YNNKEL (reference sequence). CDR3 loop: CASRITGSSTDTQYF. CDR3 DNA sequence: TGTGCCAGCAGGATAACAGGTTCTAGCACAGATACGCAGTATTTT.